Each of the 18 T cell receptor beta chains below was sequenced from the same sample in a study of cytomegalovirus exposure and HLA in healthy donors. PCR primers comprised 60 Vbeta and 13 Jbeta primers. Assay used: immunoSEQ multiplex PCR; TCRdb lists only in-frame clones, some missing. The sample has 100,000 or so clones, approximately 80% seen once. Sequencing was performed on PBMCs. The receptors originated from a man between 40 and 49 years old in good health and CMV-seropositive.

J is TRBJ2-7 and V is TRBV15; D is undetermined. The CDR3 covers 14 residues. The V and J ends lost 1 base and 6 bases respectively, with 13 bases between them. The germline gives CDR1 LNHNV, CDR2 YYDKDF (reference sequence). The CDR3 DNA is TGTGCCACCAGCAGAGTGGGCCTTCCGGCCGAGCAGTACTTC. The encoded protein is CATSRVGLPAEQYF.

The chain employs TRBV9 and TRBJ2-7, with D perhaps TRBD1 (5 bases). CDR1 is SGDLS, CDR2 YYNGEE, per germline. This CDR3 spans 14 amino acids. V gave up 3 bases and J gave up 0 bases, with 10 bases separating them. Here the CDR3 reads CASSASRDSYEQYF. For the CDR3, the DNA is TGTGCCAGCAGCGCAAGCAGGGACTCCTACGAGCAGTACTTC.

This chain connects TRBV7-2 to TRBJ2-7, with D maybe TRBD2 (7 bases). Germline CDR1 reads SGHTA; CDR2 reads FQGNSA. With 0 bases removed from V and 2 bases from J, the gap between germline ends came to 11 bases. There are 15 residues in the CDR3. The CDR3 DNA reads TGTGCCAGCAGCTTAGCGCGGGGGACACCCTACGAGCAGTACTTC. Protein: CASSLARGTPYEQYF.

The J gene is TRBJ1-2, the V gene TRBV2, with a tentative D call TRBD1 (6 bases). In germline, CDR1 is SNHLY, CDR2 FYNNEI. This CDR3 is built from 15 residues. Trimming removed 5 bases from V and 8 bases from J, with 21 bases in between. DNA for the CDR3: TGTGCCAGCAGTCTATCCCTTGGGACAACGGGAGGCTACACCTTC. Encoded protein: CASSLSLGTTGGYTF.

V and J are TRBV28 and TRBJ1-2; TRBD1 aligns across 8 bases. J was trimmed by 1 base and V by 3 bases; bases with no gene match: 4. CDR1 is MDHEN and CDR2 is SYDVKM in the germline V gene. The CDR3 totals 15 residues. The CDR3 sequence is CASSLTGASNYGYTF. DNA for the CDR3: TGTGCCAGCAGTTTGACAGGGGCGAGTAACTATGGCTACACCTTC.

CDR3: CASSQTGDEKLFF. The CDR3 coding sequence is TGTGCCAGCAGCCAGACAGGGGATGAAAAACTGTTTTTT. The chain has TRBV27 and TRBJ1-4; 8 bases are a match to TRBD1. CDR1 and CDR2 from the germline V gene are MNHEY and SMNVEV (reference sequence). This CDR3 has 13 amino acids. Germline trimming cut 6 bases from V and 6 bases from J; bases unmatched to any gene: 3.

V is TRBV21-1 and J is TRBJ2-2; the D call of TRBD1 is as the table states it, not checked on the DNA. TRBV21-1 constitutes a pseudogene. This CDR3 spans 16 amino acids. The CDR3 sequence: CASSKGGQPNTGELFF. The CDR3 DNA sequence: TGTGCCAGCAGCAAGGGGGGACAGCCAAACACCGGGGAGCTGTTTTTT.

The rearrangement links TRBV29-1 to TRBJ1-6, with 8 bases identical to TRBD1. With 6 bases clipped from V and 3 bases from J, the junction kept 4 bases outside the gene matches. Looked up from germline, CDR1 is SQVTM and CDR2 is ANQGSEA. CDR3 length equals 14 residues. CDR3 in amino acids: CSVAGQGYNSPLHF. CDR3 DNA: TGCAGCGTAGCCGGACAGGGCTATAATTCACCCCTCCACTTT.

The chain combines TRBV4-2 with TRBJ2-7; 7 nucleotides line up with TRBD2. In germline, CDR1 is LGHNA, CDR2 YNFKEQ. CDR3 length: 16 amino acids. Trimming took 0 bases from V and 3 from J; bases not matched to a gene: 8. CDR3 region: CASSQDLRGGHYEQYF. The CDR3 nucleotides are TGTGCCAGCAGCCAAGACTTGAGGGGAGGGCACTACGAGCAGTACTTC.

This chain connects TRBV27 to TRBJ2-7; 8 bases line up with TRBD2. The CDR3 is 17 amino acids. CDR1 is MNHEY, CDR2 SMNVEV, per germline (reference sequence). V dropped 5 bases and J dropped 5; count of bases not matched to a gene: 17. CDR3 sequence reads: CASSPPPGLAGNHEQYF. The CDR3 DNA follows: TGTGCCAGCAGTCCACCCCCCGGGCTAGCGGGTAATCACGAGCAGTACTTC.

The J gene is TRBJ1-5, the V gene TRBV7-2; possibly TRBD1 for D (6 bases). The CDR3 totals 15 residues. Germline CDR1 reads SGHTA; CDR2 reads FQGNSA. V was pared by 6 bases and J by 4 bases, with 16 bases between. In DNA, the CDR3 is TGTGCCAGCAGTACGATAGGACAGCCTAATCAGCCCCAGCATTTT. This gives the protein CASSTIGQPNQPQHF.

This chain joins TRBV29-1 and TRBJ1-4, with D unresolved. The CDR3 has 12 amino acids. Germline V gives CDR1 SQVTM, CDR2 ANQGSEA. V gave up 7 bases and J gave up 5 bases, with 11 bases separating them. CDR3 nucleotide sequence: TGCAGCGCTGATCCCGGGAATGAAAAACTGTTTTTT. Protein product: CSADPGNEKLFF.

This clone appeared a single time. The rearrangement links TRBV9 to TRBJ1-1, with TRBD1 identical over 7 bases. Germline V gene lookup returns CDR1 SGDLS and CDR2 YYNGEE. The CDR3 extends over 16 amino acids. V lost 1 base, J lost 4 bases, and 10 bases stayed unmatched. The CDR3 here is CASSVQSTGTVTEAFF. The CDR3 DNA reads TGTGCCAGCAGCGTACAGTCGACAGGGACGGTCACTGAAGCTTTCTTT.

There are a few counts of this clone. The gene calls are TRBV15 and TRBJ1-6; no clear D. The V gene lost 1 base and the J gene lost 9 bases, with 16 bases spanning the gap. Germline-derived CDR1 and CDR2 are LNHNV and YYDKDF (reference sequence). The CDR3 has 16 amino acids. The CDR3 nucleotides read TGTGCCACCAGCAGAGCGAAGGCAGCGCTCGGTTCACCCCTCCACTTT. This codes for CATSRAKAALGSPLHF.

The rearrangement uses TRBV7-9 and TRBJ2-7; 7 positions agree with TRBD2. The V gene end was trimmed by 3 bases and the J gene end by 2 bases; junction bases not matched to a gene: 7. The CDR3 covers 15 residues. CDR1 is SEHNR, CDR2 FQNEAQ, per germline (reference sequence). CDR3 protein: CASSFFPGGTYEQYF. The CDR3 nucleotides are TGTGCCAGCAGCTTCTTCCCGGGGGGAACCTACGAGCAGTACTTC.

The chain recombines TRBV5-1 with TRBJ2-7; 7 nucleotides align to TRBD2. V lost 3 bases, J lost 7 bases, and 7 bases stayed unmatched. Germline V gene lookup returns CDR1 SGHRS and CDR2 YFSETQ. This CDR3 comprises 13 residues. The CDR3 here is CASSSRDYVEQYF. The CDR3 nucleotides are TGCGCCAGCAGCTCCCGGGACTACGTTGAGCAGTACTTC.

As DNA, the CDR3 is TGTGCCAGCAGCTCCCCCCGGGACAGAAGCTCTGGAAACACCATATATTTT. This gives the protein CASSSPRDRSSGNTIYF. The V and J genes are TRBV13 and TRBJ1-3; 7 bases align to TRBD1. Germline values: CDR1 PRHDT, CDR2 FYEKMQ (reference sequence). V dropped 4 bases and J dropped 0; count of bases not matched to a gene: 9. CDR3 length: 17 residues.

J is TRBJ1-2 and V is TRBV6-4; 8 bases are a match to TRBD1. Per germline, CDR1 MRHNA and CDR2 SNTAGT. This CDR3 comprises 14 residues. V lost 4 bases and J lost 1; bases outside the gene matches: 2. The CDR3 DNA reads as TGTGCCAGCAGTGGGACAGGGCTTAACTATGGCTACACCTTC. Its translation: CASSGTGLNYGYTF.